These 14 T cell receptor beta chains originate from one sample sequenced in a study of response to subunit inactivated influenza vaccine. TCRdb re-derived calls from the RT-PCR reads in MiXCR, one entry per CDR3 protein. The table shows approximately 500,000 distinct CDR3 sequences, with 12% to 15% occurring only once. This sample comprised PBMCs from blood, obtained 12 days after vaccination. These receptors were taken from a man aged 50 to 59 who received an inactivated influenza vaccine.

CDR3 sequence (DNA): TGTGCCATCAGCCAGACGGGGGTCGAGCAGTACTTC. Amino acids: CAISQTGVEQYF. The J gene is TRBJ2-7, the V gene TRBV10-3, with D possibly being TRBD2 (6 bases). Trimming removed 6 bases from V and 6 bases from J, with 12 bases in between. Looked up from germline, CDR1 is ENHRY and CDR2 is SYGVKD. The CDR3 is 12 amino acids.

This chain connects TRBV10-3 to TRBJ2-5, with TRBD1 as a possible D gene (5 bases). This CDR3 has 14 amino acids. The V end was cut by 3 bases, the J end by 4 bases, with 12 bases between. Per germline, CDR1 ENHRY and CDR2 SYGVKD. The CDR3, as DNA: TGTGCCATCAGTGACCAGGGTCAGCCAGAGACCCAGTACTTC. This translates into CAISDQGQPETQYF.

V is TRBV7-2 and J is TRBJ2-7; 11 bases match TRBD2. This CDR3 contains 15 residues. Germline V CDR1 and CDR2: SGHTA, FQGNSA. The V gene end was trimmed by 5 bases and the J gene end by 3 bases; junction bases not matched to a gene: 6. The CDR3 spells CASSTSSGGYYEQYF. In DNA, the CDR3 is TGTGCCAGCAGCACCTCTAGCGGGGGGTACTACGAGCAGTACTTC.

This clonotype was seen repeatedly, ten times or more. The rearrangement uses TRBV5-1 and TRBJ2-1; D is uncertain. Trimming took 6 bases from V and 0 from J, leaving 16 bases between them. This CDR3 spans 16 amino acids. Germline CDR1 reads SGHRS; CDR2 reads YFSETQ. Written as DNA, the CDR3 is TGCGCCAGCATTAAGTTCCACAGTAGCTCCTACAATGAGCAGTTCTTC. Translation: CASIKFHSSSYNEQFF.

This clonotype was picked up a small number of times. This chain connects TRBV7-9 to TRBJ1-3, with D unclear. The V gene's germline CDR1 is SEHNR and CDR2 FQNEAQ (reference sequence). V was clipped by 5 bases and J by 0 bases, with 14 bases between them. CDR3 size: 16 residues. The CDR3 is CASSVRKNYSGNTIYF. The CDR3 DNA follows: TGTGCCAGCAGCGTAAGAAAGAACTACTCTGGAAACACCATATATTTT.

V usage is TRBV5-1 and J usage is TRBJ1-5, with D unresolved. CDR3 size: 14 residues. Germline lookup yields CDR1 SGHRS and CDR2 YFSETQ. The V end was cut by 5 bases, the J end by 2 bases, with 11 bases between. DNA for the CDR3: TGCGCCAGCAGACAGAACCCGGGCAATCAGCCCCAGCATTTT. Translated: CASRQNPGNQPQHF.

Many counts were recorded for this clonotype. The V gene is TRBV10-3, the J gene TRBJ2-1; D may be TRBD2 (6 bases). Germline-derived CDR1 and CDR2 are ENHRY and SYGVKD. The CDR3 has 16 amino acids. V lost 1 base and J lost 0, with 10 bases in between. CDR3 sequence: CAISELEGSSYNEQFF. The CDR3 DNA sequence: TGTGCCATCAGTGAGTTGGAGGGGAGCTCCTACAATGAGCAGTTCTTC.

In this sample, this clonotype turned up a few times. J is TRBJ2-5 and V is TRBV12-3 or TRBV12-4, with 7 bases fitting TRBD1. Trimming took 4 bases from V and 9 from J; bases not matched to a gene: 11. The CDR3 length is 14 residues. As DNA, the CDR3 is TGTGCCAGCAGTTCGGGACAGAACCCTTGGGCCCAGTACTTC. This translates into CASSSGQNPWAQYF.

This clonotype came up a few times. The rearrangement links TRBV4-2 to TRBJ2-1; 11 bases are a match to TRBD2. CDR1 is LGHNA and CDR2 is YNFKEQ in the germline V gene. The V gene end was trimmed by 4 bases and the J gene end by 9 bases; junction bases not matched to a gene: 11. The CDR3 runs to 16 residues. CDR3 sequence reads: CASSPLISGRAFEQFF. DNA for the CDR3: TGTGCCAGCAGCCCCTTGATTAGCGGGAGGGCCTTTGAGCAGTTCTTC.

The table lists this clonotype with a few counts. J is TRBJ2-2 and V is TRBV15; 7 nucleotides line up with TRBD2. Trimming took 5 bases from V and 7 from J; bases not matched to a gene: 13. Looked up from germline, CDR1 is LNHNV and CDR2 is YYDKDF (reference sequence). The CDR3 runs 16 residues. The CDR3 DNA follows: TGTGCCACCAGCTCGTCCTTGACTAGCCTAAGCGGGGAGCTGTTTTTT. Translating gives CATSSSLTSLSGELFF.

This clonotype was picked up a small number of times. The J gene is TRBJ1-5, the V gene TRBV20-1; 10 nucleotides line up with TRBD1. The CDR3 covers 15 residues. The germline CDR1 and CDR2 sequences are DFQATT and SNEGSKA (reference sequence). Germline trimming cut 4 bases from V and 4 bases from J; bases unmatched to any gene: 7. The CDR3 here is CSATSGTGENQPQHF. CDR3 nucleotides: TGCAGTGCTACTTCGGGGACAGGGGAAAATCAGCCCCAGCATTTT.

The chain combines TRBV10-2 with TRBJ2-1, with D possibly TRBD2 on 5 matching bases. Per germline, CDR1 WSHSY and CDR2 SAAADI. This CDR3 has 12 amino acids. Trimming removed 3 bases at V and 8 bases at J, with 8 bases between. This CDR3 reads CASSDASYEQFF. The CDR3 region has the DNA TGCGCCAGCAGTGACGCTAGCTATGAGCAGTTCTTC.

This clonotype was recorded a few times. The CDR3 loop reads CSARGGQGGNEQFF. The CDR3 coding sequence is TGCAGTGCTAGAGGGGGGCAAGGGGGCAATGAGCAGTTCTTC. The J gene is TRBJ2-1, the V gene TRBV20-1, with a tentative D call TRBD1 (6 bases). V lost 1 base to trimming and J lost 6 bases, with 13 bases between them. The CDR3 extends over 14 amino acids. Germline V gene data show CDR1 as DFQATT and CDR2 as SNEGSKA (reference sequence).

This chain joins TRBV5-1 and TRBJ2-3; 8 nucleotides match TRBD2. J lost 2 bases, V lost 0 bases, and 11 bases had no gene match. There are 18 residues in the CDR3. Germline CDR1 SGHRS, CDR2 YFSETQ. The CDR3 spells CASSLELRGAQNTDTQYF. The CDR3 DNA is TGCGCCAGCAGCTTGGAGTTGCGGGGGGCCCAAAACACAGATACGCAGTATTTT.